This T cell receptor beta chain is drawn from a study of technical replicates of blood from several donors (dated by TCRdb to the late 2010s). The CDR3 spans 15 residues, from the cysteine through the phenylalanine. The kept DNA is CDR3 alone, 45 bases in frame from the first base. The germline V gene (reference sequence) yields LNHDA for CDR1 and SQIVND for CDR2. V is clipped by 6 bases and J by 3 bases, and the sequence between their germline boundaries is 17 bases long. The receptor library was made with the immunoSEQ multiplex PCR assay. TCRdb retrieved this table from immuneACCESS and kept in-frame rearrangements only. Not all clones are present; in checked studies, unresolved V genes account for under half, and no reason is known for the remainder. In all, the sample holds 82,000 or so clones, and roughly 95% of those were seen once. About 0.41% of the sample is in the top ten clones. Of note for this clone: Its antigen remains unidentified. No per-base quality is available; no much larger clone lies one base away.

The material sequenced was T cells isolated from PBMCs. The receptor chain draws on TRBV19 and TRBJ1-2; the D gene lacks a confident call. The clonotype comes from a human donor in good health. The sequence in DNA is TGTGCCAGTAGATTGCCAACGGGAGAGGACTATGGCTACACCTTC. Its translation is CASRLPTGEDYGYTF.